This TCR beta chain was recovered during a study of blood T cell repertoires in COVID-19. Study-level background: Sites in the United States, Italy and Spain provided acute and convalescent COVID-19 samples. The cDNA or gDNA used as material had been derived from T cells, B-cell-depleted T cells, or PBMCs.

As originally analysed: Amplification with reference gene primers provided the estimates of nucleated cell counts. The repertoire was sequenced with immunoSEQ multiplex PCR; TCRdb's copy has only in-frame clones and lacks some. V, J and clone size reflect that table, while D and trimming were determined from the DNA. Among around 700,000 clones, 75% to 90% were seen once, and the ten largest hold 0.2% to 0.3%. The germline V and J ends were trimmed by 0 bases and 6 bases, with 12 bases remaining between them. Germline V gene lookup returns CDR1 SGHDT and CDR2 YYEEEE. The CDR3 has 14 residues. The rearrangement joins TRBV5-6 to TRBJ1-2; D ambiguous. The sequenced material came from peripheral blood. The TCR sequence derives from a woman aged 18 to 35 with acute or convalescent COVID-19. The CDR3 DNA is TGTGCCAGCAGCTTGGCGCCCAGTGATCATGGCTACACCTTC. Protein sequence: CASSLAPSDHGYTF.